The clone carrying this T cell receptor beta chain was observed a few times. The CDR3 has 12 amino acids. CDR1 and CDR2 (germline): LGHNA, YSLEER. The ends were cut back, 1 base at V and 7 bases at J, with 7 bases in the middle. The protocol was immunoSEQ multiplex PCR, while the TCRdb copy is restricted to in-frame clones and leaves out a portion. Of about 210,000 clones detected, roughly 80% appear once; the ten largest clones hold about 2.5%. This sample was taken from a study of blood T cell repertoires in COVID-19. Study overall: PBMCs, B-cell-depleted T cells, or T cells were the source of the cDNA or gDNA that made up the material.

The clonotype comes from a middle-aged woman with active or convalescent COVID-19. This rearrangement joins TRBV4-3 to TRBJ1-2; D may be TRBD1 (5 bases). The sample comprised peripheral blood. For the CDR3, the DNA is TGCGCCAGCAGCCAAGCAGGGTTTGGCTACACCTTC. Translating gives CASSQAGFGYTF.